Listed below are T cell receptor beta chains from one sample, sequenced in a study of T cells after yellow fever vaccination. TCRdb re-analysed the 5' RACE reads in MiXCR, keeping a single row per CDR3 protein. This table holds some 260,000 distinct CDR3 sequences, around 5.3% found once. This specimen was CD4+ T cells sorted from PBMCs, taken on the day of the yellow fever booster vaccination. These receptors all stem from a man younger than 35 who received the YFV17D yellow fever vaccine. Both conserved end residues are part of each CDR3. A D gene is named only where the DNA matches it firmly.

v_call	j_call	d_call	cdr3_length	cdr3_aa
TRBV6-2/TRBV6-3	TRBJ2-2	-	16	CASRPVGRANTGELFF
TRBV7-2	TRBJ1-4	-	14	CASSLARGVEKLFF
TRBV5-2	TRBJ1-5	-	12	CAKKGANQPQHF
TRBV7-3	TRBJ1-6	-	13	CASSLRQNSPLHF
TRBV7-2	TRBJ1-6	-	15	CASSLTPEAGGALHF
TRBV12-3/TRBV12-4	TRBJ2-5	-	17	CASSPPPGSRLGRTQYF
TRBV5-1	TRBJ2-2	-	15	CASSLDRANTGELFF
TRBV7-3	TRBJ2-7	TRBD2	15	CASSRAGGRTYEQYF
TRBV25-1	TRBJ1-2	-	11	CANSSLYGYTF
TRBV12-3/TRBV12-4	TRBJ2-5	TRBD1	13	CATRQGPMETQYF
TRBV5-6	TRBJ1-4	TRBD1	16	CASSGTTGGPNEKLFF
TRBV27	TRBJ2-5	TRBD1	16	CASTPIHQQGPGTQYF
TRBV24-1	TRBJ2-3	-	12	CATSVTRDTQYF
TRBV5-6	TRBJ2-3	TRBD2	15	CASSPIAGRPDTQYF
TRBV7-8	TRBJ2-2	-	16	CASSLVLTGRIWELFF
TRBV28	TRBJ1-6	-	16	CASKVGGGSYNSPLHF
TRBV20-1	TRBJ2-5	TRBD2	14	CSGLPGGPKETQYF
TRBV12-3/TRBV12-4	TRBJ2-1	TRBD1	16	CASSLASGTGYNEQFF
TRBV7-2	TRBJ2-3	TRBD2	15	CASSLAGASGGPQYF
TRBV12-3/TRBV12-4	TRBJ2-1	-	13	CASSLFRGNEQFF
TRBV6-5	TRBJ2-2	-	13	CASSYVGAGELFF
TRBV5-4	TRBJ1-6	-	15	CASSSEQGGNSPLHF
TRBV15	TRBJ1-2	-	12	CATSRDQYGYTF
TRBV19	TRBJ2-1	TRBD2	14	CASSERLAVHEQFF
TRBV20-1	TRBJ2-3	TRBD1	14	CSARQGARTDTQYF
TRBV20-1	TRBJ1-1	-	14	CSAASGGMNTEAFF
TRBV2	TRBJ2-3	TRBD2	13	CASSDERGDTQYF